This TCR beta chain is drawn from a study of regulatory T cells in long-lasting Graves disease. Sequencing libraries for TCR beta were prepared with iRepertoire HTBI primers and Arm-PCR of CDR3 regions. TCRdb independently ran MiXCR on the multiplex PCR reads; one entry per CDR3 protein. The sample has about 420,000 distinct CDR3 sequences; about a sixth are singletons. Time point specified: newly diagnosed GD, antithyroid drugs for less than 3 months. With RNA extracted from PBMCs as input, the TCR library was made. The length of the CDR3 is 14 residues. Germline CDR1 is SEHNR and CDR2 is FQNEAQ (reference sequence). Unmatched junction bases numbered 11, after V lost 6 bases and J lost 6 bases. Many counts were recorded for this clonotype. The data also belong to a second study, concerning T cells in Graves' hyperthyroidism and ophthalmopathy. As reported in that work: HTBI primers drove first-round RT-PCR of the TCR CDR3. Ophthalmopathy was told apart from stable hyperthyroidism by a 13 V-J model. Before onset, by a median of around 6.4 months, the model predicted ophthalmopathy.

The sequences come from peripheral blood mononuclear cells (PBMCs), collected at new diagnosis, from a patient treated with antithyroid drugs. This rearrangement joins TRBV7-9 to TRBJ2-7; 7 bases match TRBD1. The TCR sequence derives from a young woman with Graves disease. CDR3 bases: TGTGCCAGCAGTCGCACTACAGGGGCACCCGAGCAGTACTTC. Amino acid sequence: CASSRTTGAPEQYF.